The entry below gives a single TCR beta chain sequence along with its context. Libraries were prepared by immunoSEQ multiplex PCR; TCRdb keeps only in-frame clonotypes and omits some of them. Among more than 900,000 clones listed, 75% to 85% were seen once. Trimming shortened V by 4 bases and J by 0 bases, and 9 bases separated the two germline ends. Germline CDR1 reads SQVTM; CDR2 reads ANQGSEA. The CDR3 is made up of 13 amino acids. This sample was included in a study of shared clonotypes between healthy human individuals. This clonotype originated in a man between 18 and 29 years old in good health. Some clones in this sample may be carry-over from other donors' samples. The material sequenced was memory CD4+ T cells from PBMCs. The subset is: CD45RA-negative fraction. V and J are TRBV29-1 and TRBJ2-5, with unresolved D. Here the CDR3 DNA reads TGCAGCGTTGCTAGGTCGGACCAAGAGACCCAGTACTTC. Its protein product is CSVARSDQETQYF.